The 22 T cell receptor beta chains presented below share a single source sample, sequenced in a study of chronic HIV infection and antiretroviral therapy. TCRdb processed the 5' RACE reads anew with MiXCR; each CDR3 protein has one entry. The table has 39,000 or so distinct CDR3 sequences, roughly 7.6% seen once. Input material: peripheral blood. The receptors were sampled from an adult who had HIV and had not received antiretroviral therapy, or was an uninfected healthy control (not recorded which).

This clonotype was detected many times. This chain links TRBV12-3 or TRBV12-4 with TRBJ1-1; TRBD1 is a possible D gene (5 bases). The CDR3 is 11 amino acids. V was shortened by 6 bases and J by 4 bases, with 6 bases between the two germline ends. DNA of the CDR3: TGTGCCAGCAGGGGGGGCACTGAAGCTTTCTTT. Its translation: CASRGGTEAFF.

This clonotype was detected only a few times. V usage is TRBV29-1 and J usage is TRBJ2-5; weak D call: TRBD2 (6 bases). The CDR3 is 12 amino acids. The V end lost 7 bases, the J end lost 4 bases, and 13 bases lay between the germline ends. CDR1 and CDR2 from the germline V gene are SQVTM and ANQGSEA. The CDR3 nucleotides are TGCAGCGCACTAACTAGCCGAGAGACCCAGTACTTC. Protein product: CSALTSRETQYF.

This clonotype has only a few counts. The chain carries TRBV28 and TRBJ2-1, with D possibly TRBD2 on 5 matching bases. Germline loops: CDR1 MDHEN, CDR2 SYDVKM. V was clipped by 5 bases and J by 0 bases, with 11 bases between them. The CDR3 extends over 15 amino acids. The CDR3 nucleotides read TGTGCCAGCAGTCCCCTAGCTCCCTCCTACAATGAGCAGTTCTTC. It specifies CASSPLAPSYNEQFF.

This clonotype was seen more than once but under ten times. The V and J genes are TRBV7-8 and TRBJ1-1, with 7 bases fitting TRBD1. This CDR3 is 15 amino acids long. Germline V CDR1 and CDR2: SGHVS, FQNEAQ. Trimming cost V 5 bases and J 11 bases; bases outside gene matches: 17. The CDR3 is CASSAPGQLSKAAFF. The DNA for the CDR3 is TGTGCCAGCAGCGCTCCGGGACAGCTCTCCAAGGCGGCTTTCTTT.

The table lists this clonotype with many counts. This sequence joins TRBV4-1 and TRBJ2-1, with 8 bases lining up with TRBD2. The germline CDR1 and CDR2 sequences are MGHRA and YSYEKL. The CDR3 has 15 amino acids. The V gene end was trimmed by 4 bases and the J gene end by 8 bases; junction bases not matched to a gene: 10. The CDR3 sequence: CASSRATSVRHEQFF. The CDR3 bases are TGCGCCAGCAGCCGAGCGACTAGCGTACGGCATGAGCAGTTCTTC.

This clonotype was counted between two and nine times. This sequence joins TRBV24-1 and TRBJ2-1; D unclear. The CDR3 loop spans 12 amino acids. V lost 5 bases and J lost 10, with 11 bases in between. Looked up from germline, CDR1 is KGHDR and CDR2 is SFDVKD. This CDR3 is CATSGLEEEQFF. CDR3 DNA sequence: TGTGCCACCAGTGGATTAGAGGAGGAGCAGTTCTTC.

This clonotype has ten or more counts. DNA of the CDR3: TGCAGTGCTCTCTGGTCTCCTAGCTCAGATACGCAGTATTTT. It is translated as CSALWSPSSDTQYF. J is TRBJ2-3 and V is TRBV20-1, with D tentatively TRBD2 (5 bases). CDR3 size: 14 residues. Germline CDR1 is DFQATT and CDR2 is SNEGSKA (reference sequence). Trimming pared 5 bases from V and 4 bases from J, leaving 16 bases between.

This clonotype was detected ten times or more. This chain joins TRBV27 and TRBJ2-1; no clear D. There are 11 residues in the CDR3. V was cut by 4 bases and J by 10 bases, with 8 bases left in between. Germline-derived CDR1 and CDR2 are MNHEY and SMNVEV (reference sequence). The CDR3 coding sequence is TGTGCCAGCAGTTCGTATATGGAGCAGTTCTTC. Encoded protein: CASSSYMEQFF.

This chain connects TRBV6-2 or TRBV6-3 to TRBJ2-3; no clear D gene. The CDR3 spans 14 residues. V was shortened by 0 bases and J by 0 bases, with 4 bases between the two germline ends. The V gene's germline CDR1 is MNHEY and CDR2 SVGEGT. CDR3 loop: CASSYSTSTDTQYF. The CDR3 DNA is TGTGCCAGCAGTTACTCGACTAGCACAGATACGCAGTATTTT.

This clonotype was seen ten or more times. The V call is TRBV28, the J call TRBJ2-2, with D perhaps matching TRBD1 or TRBD2 (5 bases each). Germline CDR1 reads MDHEN; CDR2 reads SYDVKM. V was cut by 6 bases and J by 3 bases, with 8 bases left in between. There are 13 residues in the CDR3. The CDR3 nucleotides read TGTGCCAGCAGCCCGGGACACACCGGGGAGCTGTTTTTT. Amino acid sequence: CASSPGHTGELFF.

In this sample, this clonotype turned up a few times. The CDR3: CASSESAPKTGTDNEQFF. The CDR3 bases are TGTGCCAGCAGTGAATCCGCTCCGAAGACCGGGACAGATAATGAGCAGTTCTTC. V is TRBV25-1 and J is TRBJ2-1; 7 bases match TRBD1. The germline CDR1 and CDR2 sequences are MGHDK and SYGVNS. Losses at the gene ends were 1 base for V and 7 bases for J; bases not matched to a gene: 16. The CDR3 covers 18 residues.

This clonotype was seen only a few times. The chain links TRBV28 to TRBJ2-5; possible D gene TRBD2, 6 bases. Between the trimmed V and J ends, which lost 3 bases and 2 bases, there was a span of 19 bases. The CDR3 is made up of 17 amino acids. Germline CDR1 MDHEN, CDR2 SYDVKM. In DNA, the CDR3 is TGTGCCAGCAGTTTCCTTCAGAATAGCGGAAAGCAAGAGACCCAGTACTTC. Residues: CASSFLQNSGKQETQYF.

This clonotype was counted only a few times. This chain links TRBV29-1 with TRBJ1-2; 9 bases are shared with TRBD1. The trim removed 4 bases at V and 4 bases at J, leaving 4 bases unmatched. CDR3 length: 13 amino acids. Per germline, CDR1 SQVTM and CDR2 ANQGSEA. CDR3 sequence: CSVADRGGYGYTF. As DNA, the CDR3 is TGCAGCGTTGCGGACAGGGGTGGCTATGGCTACACCTTC.

Many counts were recorded for this clonotype. The J gene is TRBJ2-1, the V gene TRBV20-1; TRBD2 agrees at 9 bases. Germline trimming cut 6 bases from V and 5 bases from J; bases unmatched to any gene: 5. Per the germline V gene, CDR1 is DFQATT and CDR2 is SNEGSKA (reference sequence). This CDR3 is built from 13 residues. The CDR3: CSALQRGDNEQFF. As DNA, the CDR3 is TGCAGTGCCCTCCAGCGGGGGGACAATGAGCAGTTCTTC.

This clonotype was picked up a small number of times. The chain carries TRBV28 and TRBJ1-5; D unclear. Germline CDR1 and CDR2: MDHEN and SYDVKM. The V end was cut by 1 base, the J end by 2 bases, with 9 bases between. The CDR3 runs to 15 residues. For the CDR3, the DNA is TGTGCCAGCAGTTTATCCGTACCTGGCAATCAGCCCCAGCATTTT. Amino acid sequence: CASSLSVPGNQPQHF.

This clonotype was seen many times. The gene calls are TRBV12-3 or TRBV12-4 and TRBJ2-7, with D possibly matching TRBD1 (6 bases). The CDR3 runs 12 residues. With 5 bases removed from V and 6 bases from J, the gap between germline ends came to 11 bases. DNA for the CDR3: TGTGCCAGCAGTAAAGCAGGGGTCGAGCAGTACTTC. Protein: CASSKAGVEQYF.

This chain uses TRBV28 with TRBJ2-3; D tentatively reads TRBD1 or TRBD2 (5 bases each). The V gene's germline CDR1 is MDHEN and CDR2 SYDVKM. V dropped 8 bases and J dropped 5 bases, with 17 bases sitting between them. The CDR3 length is 14 residues. The CDR3 region is CASCRDGPIDTQYF. CDR3 bases: TGTGCCAGCTGCCGGGACGGCCCAATAGATACGCAGTATTTT.

This clonotype was detected ten times or more. The CDR3: CSARDGSVEQYF. The DNA for the CDR3 is TGCAGTGCTAGAGATGGCAGCGTCGAGCAGTACTTC. This chain joins TRBV20-1 and TRBJ2-7; no firm D call. The germline CDR1 and CDR2 sequences are DFQATT and SNEGSKA (reference sequence). Between the trimmed V and J ends, which lost 0 bases and 6 bases, there was a span of 9 bases. The CDR3 has 12 residues.

There are many counts of this clonotype. The chain has TRBV10-2 and TRBJ1-5; perhaps TRBD1 as D (5 bases). The V end was cut by 6 bases, the J end by 0 bases, with 9 bases between. Germline assignment: CDR1 WSHSY and CDR2 SAAADI. CDR3 length: 14 amino acids. CDR3 residues: CASSDSYSNQPQHF. CDR3 DNA: TGCGCCAGCAGCGACAGTTATAGCAATCAGCCCCAGCATTTT.

The chain is built from TRBV28 and TRBJ2-7; 7 nucleotides align to TRBD2. Germline CDR1 reads MDHEN; CDR2 reads SYDVKM. The CDR3 loop spans 12 amino acids. V trimming: 4 bases; J trimming: 3 bases; junction bases outside the gene matches: 0. The CDR3 sequence: CASSWDYYEQYF. CDR3 nucleotide sequence: TGTGCCAGCAGTTGGGACTACTACGAGCAGTACTTC.

In this sample, this clonotype turned up many times. This chain uses TRBV29-1 with TRBJ2-7; TRBD1 is a possible D gene (6 bases). The CDR3 is 14 amino acids. Germline-derived CDR1 and CDR2 are SQVTM and ANQGSEA. Deletions cut 4 bases from V and 6 bases from J, with 19 bases between. The CDR3 here is CSVVERQARGEQYF. DNA of the CDR3: TGCAGCGTTGTTGAGCGTCAAGCCAGGGGCGAGCAGTACTTC.

This chain uses TRBV20-1 with TRBJ2-7; tentative D call: TRBD2 (6 bases). The CDR3 length is 14 residues. V was clipped by 0 bases and J by 2 bases, with 11 bases between them. In germline, CDR1 is DFQATT, CDR2 SNEGSKA (reference sequence). This CDR3 is CSARDGGRTYEQYF. DNA for the CDR3: TGCAGTGCTAGAGATGGTGGGAGGACCTACGAGCAGTACTTC.